This T cell receptor (beta chain) derives from a study of CD8 T cells in Susac syndrome. CDR1 LNHDA and CDR2 SQIVND come from the germline V gene (reference sequence). Trimming cost V 6 bases and J 1 base, with 9 bases left between them. The CDR3 totals 13 residues. TEMRA cells were FACS-enriched, unlike CD8+ and CD4+ T cells, which were negatively isolated. Random hexamers were used to reverse transcribe about 0.45 to 1 ug of RNA. TCRdb itself ran the immunoSEQ multiplex PCR reads through MiXCR, one entry per CDR3 protein. The table lists about 400,000 distinct CDR3 sequences, around 83% of them singletons.

This clonotype was sampled from a human donor with multiple sclerosis. The chain combines TRBV19 with TRBJ1-1, with unresolved D. Material: CD8+ T cells from PBMCs. The CDR3 sequence: CASSHNTNTEAFF. CDR3 coding DNA: TGTGCCAGTAGCCACAATACGAACACTGAAGCTTTCTTT.